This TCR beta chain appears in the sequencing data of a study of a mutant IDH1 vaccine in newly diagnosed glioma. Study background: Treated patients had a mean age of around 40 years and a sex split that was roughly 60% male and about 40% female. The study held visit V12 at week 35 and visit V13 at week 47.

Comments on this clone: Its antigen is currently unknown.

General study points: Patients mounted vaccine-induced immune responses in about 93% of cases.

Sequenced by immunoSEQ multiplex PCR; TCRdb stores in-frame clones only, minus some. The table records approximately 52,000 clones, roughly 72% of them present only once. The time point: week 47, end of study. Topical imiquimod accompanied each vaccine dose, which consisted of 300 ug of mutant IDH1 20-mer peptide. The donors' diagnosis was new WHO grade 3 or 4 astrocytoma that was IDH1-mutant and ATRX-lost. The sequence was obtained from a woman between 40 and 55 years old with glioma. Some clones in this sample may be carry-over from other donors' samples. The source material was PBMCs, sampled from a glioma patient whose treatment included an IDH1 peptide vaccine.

The CDR3 region has the DNA TGTGCCAGCAGCCACCTTTCCAACGGCCTCACAGATACGCAGTATTTT. It specifies CASSHLSNGLTDTQYF. This sequence joins TRBV14 and TRBJ2-3; D uncertain. Trimming removed 3 bases from V and 2 bases from J, with 15 bases in between. This CDR3 spans 16 amino acids. Germline lookup yields CDR1 SGHDN and CDR2 FVKESK.